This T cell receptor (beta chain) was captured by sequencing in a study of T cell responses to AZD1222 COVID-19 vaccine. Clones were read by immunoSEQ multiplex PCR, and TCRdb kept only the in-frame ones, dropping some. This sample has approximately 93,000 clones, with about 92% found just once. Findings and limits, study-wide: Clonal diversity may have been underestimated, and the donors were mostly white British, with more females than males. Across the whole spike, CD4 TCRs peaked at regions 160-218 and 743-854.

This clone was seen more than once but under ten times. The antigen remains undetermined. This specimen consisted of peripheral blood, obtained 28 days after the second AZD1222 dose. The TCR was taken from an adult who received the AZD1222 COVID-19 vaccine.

CDR3 region: CASSLAGDAGELFF. For the CDR3, the DNA is TGCGCCAGCAGCTTGGCGGGGGACGCCGGGGAGCTGTTTTTT. The V call is TRBV5-1, the J call TRBJ2-2, with a possible D match to TRBD2 (6 bases). The CDR3 runs to 14 residues. Trimming pared 0 bases from V and 6 bases from J, leaving 9 bases between. CDR1 is SGHRS and CDR2 is YFSETQ in the germline V gene. Together with reference TRBV5-1 and TRBJ2-2, the CDR3 gives the full variable domain: KAGVTQTPRYLIKTRGQQVTLSCSPISGHRSVSWYQQTPGQGLQFLFEYFSETQRNKGNFPGRFSGRQFSNSRSEMNVSTLELGDSALYLCASSLAGDAGELFFGEGSRLTVL.